This TCR beta chain appears in the sequencing data of a study of blood T cell repertoires in COVID-19. Study at large: The United States, Italy and Spain were the sources of the acute and convalescent COVID-19 samples.

Sequencing used immunoSEQ multiplex PCR; TCRdb keeps in-frame clones, though not all of them. The sample consists of under 150,000 clones, 90% of them appearing once. The TCR sequence derives from a human donor with active COVID-19. The donor label of this sample is uncertain. The sample consisted of peripheral blood.

CDR3 DNA: TGTGCCAGCAGTTTACTCTATGGCTACACCTTC. Amino acid sequence: CASSLLYGYTF. The chain has TRBV6-2 or TRBV6-3 and TRBJ1-2; D not resolved. V gave up 4 bases and J gave up 4 bases, with 4 bases separating them. Germline V gives CDR1 MNHEY, CDR2 SVGEGT. The CDR3 extends over 11 amino acids.